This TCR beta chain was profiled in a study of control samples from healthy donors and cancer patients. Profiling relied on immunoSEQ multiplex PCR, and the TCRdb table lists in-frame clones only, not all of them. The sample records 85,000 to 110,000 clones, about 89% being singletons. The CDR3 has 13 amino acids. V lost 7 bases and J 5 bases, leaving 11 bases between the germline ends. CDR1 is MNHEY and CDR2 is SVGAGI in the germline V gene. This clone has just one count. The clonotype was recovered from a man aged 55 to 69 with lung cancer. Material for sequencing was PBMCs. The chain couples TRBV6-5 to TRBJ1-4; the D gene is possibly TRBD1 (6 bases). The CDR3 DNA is TGTGCCAGCACCCGCAGGGGAAATGAAAAACTGTTTTTT. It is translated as CASTRRGNEKLFF.